Listed below are T cell receptor beta chains from one sample, sequenced in a study of shared clonotypes between healthy human individuals. TCRdb's table, derived via immunoSEQ multiplex PCR, lists solely in-frame clones and lacks some. Of roughly 2,000,000 clones listed, approximately 92% are singletons. The sequenced sample was naive CD8+ T cells from PBMCs. These receptor sequences come from a man younger than 35 in good health. Some clones in this sample may be carry-over from other donors' samples. The CDR3 runs from the conserved cysteine through the conserved F or W. Fields, in order: D gene, clone size, J gene, V gene, CDR3 DNA, CDR3 protein. The D gene is left open where the match is weak. Clone size appears in some rows only: once, few, many, or a class for an expanded clone.

- - TRBJ1-2 TRBV9 TGTGCCAGCAGCGGAGGGGGGAACTATGGCTACACCTTC CASSGGGNYGYTF
TRBD2 - TRBJ2-3 TRBV29-1 TGCAGCGTGCATCTAGCGGGAGTTACAGATACGCAGTATTTT CSVHLAGVTDTQYF
- - TRBJ2-1 TRBV20-1 TGCAGTGCCCCCCACAATGAGCAGTTCTTC CSAPHNEQFF
- - TRBJ2-1 TRBV10-2 TGCGCCAGCAGTGATAAGCCGGATGAGCAGTTCTTC CASSDKPDEQFF
- - TRBJ1-1 TRBV27 TGTGCCAGCAGTTTATCTAGGGACGCCACTGAAGCTTTCTTT CASSLSRDATEAFF
TRBD2 - TRBJ2-7 TRBV4-1 TGCGCCAGCAGCCTCGTGACTAGCGGGACTTACGAGCAGTACTTC CASSLVTSGTYEQYF
TRBD2 - TRBJ2-1 TRBV11-2 TGTGCCAGCAGCTCAAGACTAGCGGCCCCCTCCTACAATGAGCAGTTCTTC CASSSRLAAPSYNEQFF
- - TRBJ1-3 TRBV28 TGTGCCAGCGAGCCGGGACACTACTCTACCCTTGGAAACACCATATATTTT CASEPGHYSTLGNTIYF
- - TRBJ2-1 TRBV5-5 TGTGCCAGCAGCTTAAACAGGGACTCCTACAATGAGCAGTTCTTC CASSLNRDSYNEQFF
TRBD2 - TRBJ2-2 TRBV4-3 TGCGCCAGCAGCCAAGATGGATGGCGGGAGGGCAGCGGGGAGCTGTTTTTT CASSQDGWREGSGELFF
- few TRBJ1-5 TRBV27 TGTGCCAGTGGCGGGGGCAATCAGCCCCAGCATTTT CASGGGNQPQHF
- - TRBJ2-3 TRBV27 TGTGCCAGCAGTTTATCGAAGTTATTGTTAACTAGCACAGATACGCAGTATTTT CASSLSKLLLTSTDTQYF
- - TRBJ2-1 TRBV28 TGTGCCAGCAGTTTATTAGGCAGTCACAATGAGCAGTTCTTC CASSLLGSHNEQFF
- - TRBJ1-5 TRBV27 TGTGCCAGCAGTTTAAATCAGCCCCAGCATTTT CASSLNQPQHF
TRBD2 - TRBJ2-1 TRBV4-3 TGCGCCAGCAGCCCCGCCGGCCTGCGGGAGTGGATGGGTGAGCAGTTCTTC CASSPAGLREWMGEQFF
TRBD1 - TRBJ1-1 TRBV6-5 TGTGCCAGCAGGAAAGTGGACAGGGGAACTGAAGCTTTCTTT CASRKVDRGTEAFF
TRBD1 - TRBJ1-1 TRBV19 TGTGCCAGTAGTGGACACCGGGACAGGGGGCTAACTGAAGCTTTCTTT CASSGHRDRGLTEAFF
- - TRBJ2-3 TRBV30 TGTGCCTGGAATCAGGGCACAGATACGCAGTATTTT CAWNQGTDTQYF